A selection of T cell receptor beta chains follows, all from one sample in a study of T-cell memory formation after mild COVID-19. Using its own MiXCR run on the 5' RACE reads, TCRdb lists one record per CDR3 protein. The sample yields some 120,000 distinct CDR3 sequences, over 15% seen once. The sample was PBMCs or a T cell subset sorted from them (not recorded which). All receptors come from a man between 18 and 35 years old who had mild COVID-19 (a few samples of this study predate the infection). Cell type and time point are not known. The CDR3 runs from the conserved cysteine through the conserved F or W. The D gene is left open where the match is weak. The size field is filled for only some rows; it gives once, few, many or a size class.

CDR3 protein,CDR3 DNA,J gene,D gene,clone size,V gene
CASSYSTGYYNEQFF,TGTGCCAGCAGTTACTCGACAGGGTACTACAATGAGCAGTTCTTC,TRBJ2-1,TRBD1,.,TRBV6-5
CASSLTRQRQTQYF,TGTGCCAGCAGTTTAACCCGACAGCGGCAGACCCAGTACTTC,TRBJ2-5,.,few,TRBV27
CASSPPWGGPETQYF,TGTGCCAGCAGCCCCCCGTGGGGGGGCCCGGAGACCCAGTACTTC,TRBJ2-5,.,.,TRBV3-1
CASSVVEWQPQHF,TGTGCCAGCAGTGTAGTGGAGTGGCAGCCCCAGCATTTT,TRBJ1-5,.,.,TRBV2
CASSQQPVGRQETQYF,TGCGCCAGCAGCCAGCAACCAGTGGGGCGGCAAGAGACCCAGTACTTC,TRBJ2-5,.,.,TRBV4-3
CSASSGNVYGYTF,TGCAGTGCCAGTTCAGGGAACGTCTATGGCTACACCTTC,TRBJ1-2,.,few,TRBV20-1
CASSYLGEGRLFF,TGTGCCAGCAGTTACCTTGGGGAGGGGCGGCTGTTTTTT,TRBJ1-4,.,few,TRBV6-6
CATSRDVSALGEQFF,TGTGCCACCAGCAGAGACGTTTCGGCGCTGGGTGAGCAGTTCTTC,TRBJ2-1,.,many,TRBV15
CASTSGLAGQETQYF,TGTGCCAGCACCTCAGGACTAGCGGGACAAGAGACCCAGTACTTC,TRBJ2-5,TRBD2,many,TRBV12-3/TRBV12-4
CASSQDSGINTEAFF,TGCGCCAGCAGCCAAGACTCCGGTATCAACACTGAAGCTTTCTTT,TRBJ1-1,.,few,TRBV4-3
CASSESGRFYEQYF,TGTGCCAGCAGTGAATCTGGCAGGTTCTACGAGCAGTACTTC,TRBJ2-7,.,.,TRBV25-1
CASSVRLAGGTGELFF,TGTGCCAGCAGTGTCCGACTAGCGGGGGGGACCGGGGAGCTGTTTTTT,TRBJ2-2,TRBD2,few,TRBV27